This T cell receptor beta chain was captured in a study of T cells in Graves' hyperthyroidism and ophthalmopathy. Regarding the study as a whole: Model-based prediction identified ophthalmopathy a median approximately 6 months prior to its onset.

Trimming took 5 bases from V and 0 from J, leaving 10 bases between them. Germline values: CDR1 SGHNT, CDR2 YENEEA. The CDR3 extends over 15 amino acids. Not enrolled were patients with uncontrolled infection, other autoimmune disease, pregnancy or lactation. This clonotype was picked up many times. What it binds is not known. Authors of the study amplified TCR beta CDR3 regions from RNA transcripts. The TCR CDR3 was amplified in a first-round RT-PCR using the HTBI primer set. TCRdb re-analysed the multiplex PCR reads in MiXCR, keeping a single row per CDR3 protein. In the table there are some 420,000 distinct CDR3 sequences, about an eighth of which are singletons.

The source is a woman younger than 30 with Graves' hyperthyroidism. Material: blood. V and J are TRBV11-3 and TRBJ2-2; maybe TRBD2 (6 bases). Here the CDR3 reads CASSSGPANTGELFF. The CDR3 nucleotides are TGTGCCAGCAGCAGCGGGCCCGCGAACACCGGGGAGCTGTTTTTT.